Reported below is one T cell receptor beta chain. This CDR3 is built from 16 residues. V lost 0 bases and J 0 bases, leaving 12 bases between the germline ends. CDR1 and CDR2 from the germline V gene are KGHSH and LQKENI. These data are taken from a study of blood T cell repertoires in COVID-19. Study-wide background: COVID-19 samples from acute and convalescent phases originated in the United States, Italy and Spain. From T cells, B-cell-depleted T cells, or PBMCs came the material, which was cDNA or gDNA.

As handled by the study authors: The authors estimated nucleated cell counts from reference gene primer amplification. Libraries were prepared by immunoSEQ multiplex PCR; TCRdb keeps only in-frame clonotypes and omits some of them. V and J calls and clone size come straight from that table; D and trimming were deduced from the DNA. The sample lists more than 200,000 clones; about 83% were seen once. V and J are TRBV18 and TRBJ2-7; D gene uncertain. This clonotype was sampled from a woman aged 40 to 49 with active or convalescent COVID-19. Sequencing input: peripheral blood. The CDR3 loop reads CASSPPSVSFSYEQYF. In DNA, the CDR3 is TGTGCCAGCTCACCACCTAGTGTATCCTTCTCCTACGAGCAGTACTTC. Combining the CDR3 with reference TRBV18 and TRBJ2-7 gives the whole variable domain NAGVMQNPRHLVRRRGQEARLRCSPMKGHSHVYWYRQLPEEGLKFMVYLQKENIIDESGMPKERFSAEFPKEGPSILRIQQVVRGDSAAYFCASSPPSVSFSYEQYFGPGTRLTVT.